This T cell receptor beta chain is drawn from a study of T cell repertoires in cytomegalovirus infection. Study overall: Selected CMV epitopes included recently identified HLA-C-restricted ones as well as well-studied HLA-B-restricted ones. A matching HLA type, together with CMV infection, was signaled by public TCR beta signatures.

The V end was cut by 5 bases, the J end by 9 bases, with 20 bases between. Germline V gene sequence: CDR1 SGHTA, CDR2 FQGNSA. This CDR3 spans 16 amino acids. With respect to this clonotype: The antigen is unknown.

Findings and limits, study-wide: In two of eight donors, the top clonotype was HLA-C-restricted CMV-specific.

MiXCR, applied by TCRdb to the reads, yields one record per CDR3 protein. This sample has approximately 300,000 distinct CDR3 sequences, with roughly 29% found just once. The input for sequencing was cultured PBMCs, taken from culture after CMV antigen stimulation. The V call is TRBV7-2, the J call TRBJ1-6; perhaps TRBD1 as D (6 bases). This clonotype was sampled from a human donor in good health (CMV status not recorded). Some clones in this sample may be carry-over from other donors' samples. In nucleotides, the CDR3 is TGTGCCAGCAGCCCCACAGGGTGGGGTCGGAGTTCACCCCTCCACTTT. This codes for CASSPTGWGRSSPLHF.